Shown below are 9 T cell receptor beta chains from a single sample sequenced in a study of shared clonotypes between healthy human individuals. Assay: immunoSEQ multiplex PCR; the TCRdb copy retains only in-frame clones and omits some. The data show roughly 490,000 clones, around 80% seen once. The sample comprised PBMCs. The receptor source for this set is a woman between 35 and 50 years old in good health. Some clones in this sample may be carry-over from other donors' samples.

The CDR3 loop is CASSRGYQGEKLFF. The CDR3 region has the DNA TGTGCCAGCAGCCGGGGATATCAAGGGGAAAAACTGTTTTTT. The chain links TRBV7-2 to TRBJ1-4, with D hard to call. CDR3 length: 14 amino acids. Per germline, CDR1 SGHTA and CDR2 FQGNSA. Trimming left V 5 bases short and J 8 bases short, with 15 bases between.

The chain employs TRBV14 and TRBJ2-7, with no clear D. Germline V lookup: CDR1 SGHDN, CDR2 FVKESK. Trimming removed 4 bases at V and 1 base at J, with 8 bases between. CDR3 length equals 13 residues. CDR3 sequence reads: CASSPGSSYEQYF. DNA for the CDR3: TGTGCCAGCAGCCCCGGCTCATCCTACGAGCAGTACTTC. Variable domain in full (rest from reference TRBV14 and TRBJ2-7): EAGVTQFPSHSVIEKGQTVTLRCDPISGHDNLYWYRRVMGKEIKFLLHFVKESKQDESGMPNNRFLAERTGGTYSTLKVQPAELEDSGVYFCASSPGSSYEQYFGPGTRLTVT.

The chain uses TRBV4-3 and TRBJ2-3, with 7 nucleotides matching TRBD1. This CDR3 comprises 13 residues. Germline assignment: CDR1 LGHNA and CDR2 YSLEER. V was pared by 2 bases and J by 6 bases, with 2 bases of the junction left unmatched. The CDR3 region has the DNA TGCGCCAGCAGCCAAAGGGACAGCGATACGCAGTATTTT. It specifies CASSQRDSDTQYF.

This clone was recorded a few times. The chain combines TRBV11-3 with TRBJ2-2, with 9 bases identical to TRBD1. This CDR3 region has 17 residues. V lost 1 base to trimming and J lost 5 bases; unmatched junction nucleotides: 8. Germline V gene sequence: CDR1 SGHNT, CDR2 YENEEA. CDR3 amino acids: CASSLVTGGAGTGELFF. CDR3 nucleotides: TGTGCCAGCAGCTTAGTCACAGGGGGCGCAGGTACCGGGGAGCTGTTTTTT.

The J gene is TRBJ2-7, the V gene TRBV6-5; D is perhaps TRBD2 (6 bases). V was pared by 6 bases and J by 2 bases, with 14 bases between. CDR1 is MNHEY and CDR2 is SVGAGI in the germline V gene. The CDR3 covers 14 residues. The CDR3 sequence is CASRTGGVTYEQYF. In DNA form, the CDR3 reads TGTGCCAGCAGAACCGGAGGGGTGACCTACGAGCAGTACTTC.

The chain links TRBV4-1 to TRBJ1-5, with TRBD1 as a possible D gene (6 bases). The CDR3 loop spans 15 amino acids. Germline values: CDR1 MGHRA, CDR2 YSYEKL. The germline V and J ends were trimmed by 0 bases and 6 bases, with 12 bases remaining between them. CDR3 coding DNA: TGCGCCAGCAGCCAAGACGGGACACGAGGTCAGCCCCAGCATTTT. It translates to CASSQDGTRGQPQHF.

To note about this clone: Other DNA variants within this sample encode the same CDR3. V usage is TRBV5-1 and J usage is TRBJ2-5, with D possibly being TRBD1 (6 bases). CDR3 size: 14 residues. V was shortened by 2 bases and J by 4 bases, with 12 bases between the two germline ends. Germline loops: CDR1 SGHRS, CDR2 YFSETQ. CDR3 protein: CASSLGGGGETQYF. The DNA of the CDR3 is TGCGCCAGCAGCTTAGGTGGGGGCGGAGAGACCCAGTACTTC.

The chain joins TRBV7-3 to TRBJ2-5; D perhaps matches TRBD1 (5 bases). Germline V gene sequence: CDR1 SGHTA, CDR2 FQGTGA. This CDR3 spans 13 amino acids. Trimming removed 5 bases at V and 1 base at J, with 8 bases between. CDR3 DNA: TGTGCCAGCAGCCCCCAGGGCCAAGAGACCCAGTACTTC. As protein: CASSPQGQETQYF.

This clone was detected only once. This chain links TRBV21-1 with TRBJ2-3; the tabulated D call, TRBD2, remains unverified against the DNA. TRBV21-1 is reported as a pseudogene. The CDR3 covers 16 residues. This CDR3 reads CASSTWEAGGTDTQYF. CDR3 DNA: TGTGCCAGCAGCACCTGGGAAGCGGGGGGCACAGATACGCAGTATTTT.